This is a list of T cell receptor beta chains from one sample in a study of cytomegalovirus exposure and HLA in healthy donors. TCRdb's table, derived via immunoSEQ multiplex PCR, lists solely in-frame clones and lacks some. The sample contains roughly 120,000 clones, about 83% of which appear only once. Sample: PBMCs. The origin of the receptors is a woman in her 30s in good health and CMV-seronegative. The CDR3 runs from the conserved cysteine through the conserved F or W. A D gene is named only where the DNA matches it firmly. A row's size may be missing; if present it is once, few, many or a size class.

abundance,v_gene,d_gene,len,j_gene,CDR3nt,CDR3aa
NA,TRBV4-1,TRBD1,19,TRBJ1-1,TGCGCCAGCAGCCAAGTTCTCGTGGCAGGGGGAGGTGTGAACACTGAAGCTTTCTTT,CASSQVLVAGGGVNTEAFF
NA,TRBV18,TRBD1,14,TRBJ2-7,TGTGCCAGCCATATGGCGGCAGGGGGTTACGAGCAGTACTTC,CASHMAAGGYEQYF
NA,TRBV18,TRBD1,13,TRBJ1-2,TGTGCCAGCTCACCCGACAGGGACTATGGCTACACCTTC,CASSPDRDYGYTF
NA,TRBV2,TRBD1,14,TRBJ1-1,TGTGCCAGCAGTGTAGACAGGGAGGCCACTGAAGCTTTCTTT,CASSVDREATEAFF
NA,TRBV25-1,NA,15,TRBJ1-3,TGTGCCAGCAGTGATGCGCCAAACTCTGGAAACACCATATATTTT,CASSDAPNSGNTIYF
NA,TRBV4-1,NA,15,TRBJ2-3,TGCGCCAGCAGCCAAGAGACCCGGGAACTGGATACGCAGTATTTT,CASSQETRELDTQYF
once,TRBV2,NA,17,TRBJ1-3,TGTGCCAGCAGTGACCCGCGGGGGATGAGCTCTGGAAACACCATATATTTT,CASSDPRGMSSGNTIYF
NA,TRBV7-6,TRBD1,15,TRBJ2-3,TGTGCCAGCAGCGCACGGACAGGGGGAGTAGATACGCAGTATTTT,CASSARTGGVDTQYF
NA,TRBV6-5,NA,15,TRBJ2-2,TGTGCCAGCAGAAAAATGGGACAGAACACCGGGGAGCTGTTTTTT,CASRKMGQNTGELFF
NA,TRBV5-1,NA,13,TRBJ2-5,TGCGCCAGCAGCTTCGGAGGGGAAGAGACCCAGTACTTC,CASSFGGEETQYF
NA,TRBV11-3,NA,12,TRBJ1-6,TGTGCCAGCAGCTTCAGCGATTCACCCCTCCACTTT,CASSFSDSPLHF
NA,TRBV23-1,NA,13,TRBJ1-1,TGCGCCAGCAGTCCGTTTCCGGGGGCTGAAGCTTTCTTT,CASSPFPGAEAFF
NA,TRBV29-1,NA,15,TRBJ2-1,TGCAGCGTTGCCCTAACTAGAGATCTTTACAATGAGCAGTTCTTC,CSVALTRDLYNEQFF
NA,TRBV10-3,TRBD2,16,TRBJ2-3,TGTGCCATCAGGGGATTTAGCGGGGGGGCCGCAGATACGCAGTATTTT,CAIRGFSGGAADTQYF
NA,TRBV27,NA,15,TRBJ2-7,TGTGCCAGCAGTGCACTCCGGGATATTGGCTACGAGCAGTACTTC,CASSALRDIGYEQYF
NA,TRBV6-5,NA,15,TRBJ1-1,TGTGCCAGCAGTTCCCCATGGAGTATGAACACTGAAGCTTTCTTT,CASSSPWSMNTEAFF
NA,TRBV29-1,NA,12,TRBJ1-2,TGCAGCGCCAACGGGGGGGCTGATGGCTACACCTTC,CSANGGADGYTF
NA,TRBV6-1,NA,13,TRBJ1-1,TGTGCCAGCAGTGAACCTCCCCACTATGAAGCTTTCTTT,CASSEPPHYEAFF
once,TRBV5-4,TRBD2,14,TRBJ2-3,TGTGCCAGCAGCAGTAGCGGGGGGGGAGGTACGCAGTATTTT,CASSSSGGGGTQYF
NA,TRBV4-1,NA,15,TRBJ2-7,TGCGCCAGCAGCCAAGAGCCTAGCGCTTCCTACGAGCAGTACTTC,CASSQEPSASYEQYF
NA,TRBV27,TRBD1,15,TRBJ1-4,TGTGCCAGCAGGGCAGGGGGAGCCCGCAATGAAAAACTGTTTTTT,CASRAGGARNEKLFF
NA,TRBV29-1,TRBD2,16,TRBJ2-3,TGCAGCGTTGGCCCCGGGACTAGCGGGGCAACAGATACGCAGTATTTT,CSVGPGTSGATDTQYF
NA,TRBV27,NA,16,TRBJ2-2,TGTGCCAGCAGTTTATGGGGGCAGGGGTACACCGGGGAGCTGTTTTTT,CASSLWGQGYTGELFF
NA,TRBV7-9,NA,14,TRBJ2-7,TGTGCCAGCAGCTTAGTGGGGGGGCAGGTCGAGCAGTACTTC,CASSLVGGQVEQYF
NA,TRBV19,NA,12,TRBJ2-7,TGTGCCAGTAGTCATGACAAATACGAGCAGTACTTC,CASSHDKYEQYF
NA,TRBV11-3,NA,14,TRBJ1-2,TGTGCCAGCAGCGACGCTACGAGGGACTATGGCTACACCTTC,CASSDATRDYGYTF
NA,TRBV5-4,NA,12,TRBJ2-7,TGTGCCAGCAGTCCAGGGGTAAGCGAGCAGTACTTC,CASSPGVSEQYF
NA,TRBV7-8,NA,14,TRBJ1-1,TGTGCCAGCAGCTTGGCTCAGGGTGACACTGAAGCTTTCTTT,CASSLAQGDTEAFF
many,TRBV2,TRBD1,14,TRBJ1-2,TGTGCCAGCAGTCTACAGGGGGCGAACTATGGCTACACCTTC,CASSLQGANYGYTF
NA,TRBV7-2,TRBD1,17,TRBJ2-2,TGTGCCAGCACCGGACCAACAGGGGTGCGGAAGACCGGGGAGCTGTTTTTT,CASTGPTGVRKTGELFF
NA,TRBV5-1,TRBD1,16,TRBJ1-3,TGCGCCAGCAGCTTAAGCGGGACAGGGGCTGGAAACACCATATATTTT,CASSLSGTGAGNTIYF
few,TRBV2,NA,15,TRBJ1-5,TGTGCCAGCAGCTCGGCACAGGGCTACTATCAGCCCCAGCATTTT,CASSSAQGYYQPQHF
NA,TRBV5-4,TRBD1,14,TRBJ1-2,TGTGCCAGCAGCGTGGGACAGGGGAGAGAAAGCTACACCTTC,CASSVGQGRESYTF
NA,TRBV5-1,TRBD2,16,TRBJ2-5,TGCGCCAGCAGCCCTGGGACTAGCGGGGGCCAAGAGACCCAGTACTTC,CASSPGTSGGQETQYF
NA,TRBV15,TRBD2,14,TRBJ2-3,TGTGCCACCAGTGAGCGGGGGGACACAGATACGCAGTATTTT,CATSERGDTDTQYF
few,TRBV19,TRBD1,14,TRBJ1-2,TGTGCCAGTAGTATACAGGACAGGGTTTATGGCTACACCTTC,CASSIQDRVYGYTF
NA,TRBV7-8,TRBD2,13,TRBJ2-1,TGTGCCAGCAGAAAAGCGGGGGCCGGGGAGCAGTTCTTC,CASRKAGAGEQFF
NA,TRBV19,NA,13,TRBJ2-7,TGTGCCAGTAGTACTACAGGGCTAGCCGAGCAGTACTTC,CASSTTGLAEQYF
NA,TRBV19,NA,16,TRBJ1-2,TGTGCCAGTAGCTCGACAGGCGCGGATTTACTCTATGGCTACACCTTC,CASSSTGADLLYGYTF
NA,TRBV5-1,TRBD1,14,TRBJ1-2,TGCGCCAGCAGCTTGGGGGACAGGGGGTATGGCTACACCTTC,CASSLGDRGYGYTF
few,TRBV11-3,NA,18,TRBJ2-7,TGTGCCAGCAGCTTTGTTAACGCCGCCGACAGATCCTACTACGAGCAGTACTTC,CASSFVNAADRSYYEQYF
NA,TRBV12-5,NA,15,TRBJ2-3,TGTGCTAGTGGTTTGGGACTAGGAAGTCCTGGGGCGCAGTATTTT,CASGLGLGSPGAQYF
NA,TRBV7-6,TRBD1,14,TRBJ1-2,TGTGCCAGCAGCTCCCGACAGGGGACATATGGCTACACCTTC,CASSSRQGTYGYTF
NA,TRBV7-3,NA,18,TRBJ2-5,TGTGCCAGCAGCTTAGGGCCCTGGGGGGAACGAGGTGCAGAGACCCAGTACTTC,CASSLGPWGERGAETQYF
NA,TRBV7-2,TRBD1,15,TRBJ1-4,TGTGCCAGCAGCCGGCCGGGGACAGGGGGCAGAAAACTGTTTTTT,CASSRPGTGGRKLFF
NA,TRBV28,TRBD1,14,TRBJ2-3,TGTGCCAGCCAACCACAGGGGCGCACAGATACGCAGTATTTT,CASQPQGRTDTQYF
NA,TRBV7-9,NA,16,TRBJ2-7,TGTGCCAGCAGCGGAGACAGGTTTACACCCTCCTACGAGCAGTACTTC,CASSGDRFTPSYEQYF
once,TRBV19,TRBD1,17,TRBJ2-2,TGTGCCAGTAGTATACGGGACAGGGGGCGTTTCACCGGGGAGCTGTTTTTT,CASSIRDRGRFTGELFF
NA,TRBV18,NA,14,TRBJ1-1,TGTGCCAGCTCACCACCGTCCAGGGACACTGAAGCTTTCTTT,CASSPPSRDTEAFF
NA,TRBV18,TRBD1,15,TRBJ1-2,TGTGCCAGCTCACCGGGACAGGGAATAAACTATGGCTACACCTTC,CASSPGQGINYGYTF
few,TRBV2,NA,14,TRBJ1-5,TGTGCCAGCACCTCCACAGGGAACAATCAGCCCCAGCATTTT,CASTSTGNNQPQHF
few,TRBV5-1,NA,14,TRBJ2-1,TGCGCCAGCAGCTTGGCCCAAACCTACAATGAGCAGTTCTTC,CASSLAQTYNEQFF
NA,TRBV9,TRBD2,16,TRBJ2-3,TGTGCCAGCAGCGTCCCCCTAGCGGGAAGCACAGATACGCAGTATTTT,CASSVPLAGSTDTQYF
NA,TRBV5-4,NA,13,TRBJ1-2,TGTGCCAGCAGCCAGTTTAAGAACTATGGCTACACCTTC,CASSQFKNYGYTF
NA,TRBV4-1,TRBD1,15,TRBJ1-1,TGCGCCAGCAGCCAACTCACAGGGGGAGGGACTGAAGCTTTCTTT,CASSQLTGGGTEAFF
NA,TRBV19,TRBD1,15,TRBJ2-7,TGTGCCAGTAGTCTATCCCGGGACAGGACCTACGAGCAGTACTTC,CASSLSRDRTYEQYF
NA,TRBV15,TRBD1,15,TRBJ1-2,TGTGCCACCAGCAGAGATGGGGACAGGGGGGATGGCTACACCTTC,CATSRDGDRGDGYTF
few,TRBV9,TRBD2,16,TRBJ2-5,TGTGCCAGCAGCGCAGGCGGGGGGGCTAAGGTAGAGACCCAGTACTTC,CASSAGGGAKVETQYF
NA,TRBV20-1,NA,11,TRBJ1-1,TGCAGTGCTAGGGGCAACACTGAAGCTTTCTTT,CSARGNTEAFF
few,TRBV19,NA,14,TRBJ1-6,TGTGCCAGTAGGGCAACAGGGACCGATTCACCCCTCCACTTT,CASRATGTDSPLHF